This TCR beta chain was profiled in a study of T cells in localized non-small cell lung cancer. Overall study results and limits: In the blood, greater T cell density corresponded to longer overall survival.

Assay: immunoSEQ multiplex PCR; the TCRdb copy retains only in-frame clones and omits some. The sample includes about 72,000 clones, 70% to 90% of them seen just once. Germline values: CDR1 SGHRS, CDR2 YFSETQ. V was trimmed by 1 base and J by 4 bases, leaving 13 bases between them. There are 15 residues in the CDR3. On this clone: The target antigen is unknown.

The TCR comes from a female donor aged 60 or older with stage I lung adenocarcinoma. The chain has TRBV5-1 and TRBJ2-3; no reliable D call. The sequencing here drew on peripheral blood, taken before any cancer treatment. The CDR3 DNA reads as TGCGCCAGCAGCTTGCCCCTGCTCGCAGCAGATACGCAGTATTTT. This codes for CASSLPLLAADTQYF.